These 10 T cell receptor beta chains originate from one sample sequenced in a study of tumour-infiltrating T cells in Burkitt lymphoma. Sequencing was performed with immunoSEQ multiplex PCR; in TCRdb, only in-frame clones are kept and a portion is missing. This table holds approximately 350 clones, more than 10% found once. What was sequenced was tumor tissue. The origin of the receptors is a human donor with Burkitt lymphoma.

This clone was seen only a few times. The CDR3 DNA is TGTGCCAGCAGCTTAGAAGGGTCGCTCCCCTACAATGAGCAGTTCTTC. Translation gives CASSLEGSLPYNEQFF. The rearrangement joins TRBV7-2 to TRBJ2-1; D is undetermined. This CDR3 is 16 amino acids long. Deletions cut 1 base from V and 2 bases from J, with 12 bases between. Germline loops: CDR1 SGHTA, CDR2 FQGNSA.

In its sample, this clone was seen a few times. The rearrangement uses TRBV18 and TRBJ1-5, with D unresolved. This CDR3 comprises 13 residues. CDR1 KGHSH and CDR2 LQKENI come from the germline V gene. The V and J ends lost 2 bases and 0 bases respectively, with 2 bases between them. Written as DNA, the CDR3 is TGTGCCAGCTCACCAGATAGCAATCAGCCCCAGCATTTT. Protein product: CASSPDSNQPQHF.

CDR3 coding DNA: TGTGCCAGTATCCCGGGGGGGGCGTTGTGGGAGCAGTACTTC. Encoded protein: CASIPGGALWEQYF. The V call is TRBV28, the J call TRBJ2-7; the match to TRBD2 covers 8 bases. The CDR3 runs 14 residues. CDR1 is MDHEN, CDR2 SYDVKM, per germline. V was pared by 9 bases and J by 7 bases, with 14 bases of the junction left unmatched.

This chain links TRBV7-2 with TRBJ2-1; 14 bases are shared with TRBD2. Trimming cost V 4 bases and J 4 bases; bases outside gene matches: 9. There are 18 residues in the CDR3. Germline CDR1 is SGHTA and CDR2 is FQGNSA. The CDR3 sequence is CASSSGTSGRWGYNEQFF. Written as DNA, the CDR3 is TGTGCCAGCAGCTCCGGGACTAGCGGGAGATGGGGATACAATGAGCAGTTCTTC.

As concerns this clone: At one of its ends the junction is not consistent with the germline gene, which may arise from a read error. V usage is TRBV27 and J usage is TRBJ2-2; a possible D gene is TRBD2 (5 bases). The CDR3 runs to 12 residues. Germline CDR1 reads MNHEY; CDR2 reads SMNVEV (reference sequence). This chain's CDR3 is CTSKRYTGELFF. Here the CDR3 DNA reads TGTACCAGTAAGCGGTACACCGGGGAGCTGTTTTTT.

The rearrangement links TRBV6-5 to TRBJ2-5; no firm D call. The end of the DNA aligns better with TRBJ2-7, so the J call may be wrong. CDR3 length equals 13 residues. CDR1 MNHEY and CDR2 SVGAGI come from the germline V gene. The chain's CDR3 is CASSYSLDYEQYF. CDR3 nucleotide sequence: TGTGCCAGCAGTTACTCATTGGACTACGAGCAGTACTTC.

V gene TRBV9 combines with J gene TRBJ1-2; TRBD1 might be the D (5 bases). Trimming took 6 bases from V and 4 from J, leaving 10 bases between them. From germline, CDR1 is SGDLS and CDR2 YYNGEE. CDR3 length equals 12 residues. The CDR3 coding sequence is TGTGCCAGCACCGACAGATTCTATGGCTACACCTTC. Translating it yields CASTDRFYGYTF.

This clone showed up just a few times. CDR3 nucleotides: TGTGCCAGCAGCTTAGGGCCGGATACCTACGAGCAGTACTTC. Translated: CASSLGPDTYEQYF. V is TRBV7-9 and J is TRBJ2-7; D unclear. Trimming pared 1 base from V and 2 bases from J, leaving 9 bases between. The CDR3 spans 14 residues. Germline assignment: CDR1 SEHNR and CDR2 FQNEAQ (reference sequence).

The gene calls are TRBV6-5 and TRBJ2-4; D remains ambiguous. V was trimmed by 0 bases and J by 7 bases, leaving 13 bases between them. Germline CDR1 and CDR2: MNHEY and SVGAGI. The CDR3 contains 15 residues. CDR3 region: CASSYSILNGNIQYF. The CDR3, as DNA: TGTGCCAGCAGTTACTCGATCCTGAATGGGAACATTCAGTACTTC.

V gene TRBV6-5 combines with J gene TRBJ1-4; TRBD1 agrees at 9 bases. V was clipped by 4 bases and J by 8 bases; unmatched bases: 8. The CDR3 length is 15 residues. Germline assignment: CDR1 MNHEY and CDR2 SVGAGI. The CDR3 sequence is CASSSPRTGDEKLFF. The CDR3 nucleotides read TGTGCCAGCAGTTCACCACGGACAGGGGACGAAAAACTGTTTTTT.